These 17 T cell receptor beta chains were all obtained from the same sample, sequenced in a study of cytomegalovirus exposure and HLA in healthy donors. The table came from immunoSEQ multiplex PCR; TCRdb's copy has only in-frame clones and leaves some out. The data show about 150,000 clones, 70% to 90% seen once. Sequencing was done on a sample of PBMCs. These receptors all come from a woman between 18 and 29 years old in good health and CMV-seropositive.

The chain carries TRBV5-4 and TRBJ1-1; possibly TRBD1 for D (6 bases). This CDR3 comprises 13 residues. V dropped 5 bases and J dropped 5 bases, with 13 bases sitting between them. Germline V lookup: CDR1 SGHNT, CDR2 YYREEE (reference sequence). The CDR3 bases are TGTGCCAGCAGTAAACAGGGTCAAACTGAAGCTTTCTTT. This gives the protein CASSKQGQTEAFF. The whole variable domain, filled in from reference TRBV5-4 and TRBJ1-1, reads ETGVTQSPTHLIKTRGQQVTLRCSSQSGHNTVSWYQQALGQGPQFIFQYYREEENGRGNFPPRFSGLQFPNYSSELNVNALELDDSALYLCASSKQGQTEAFFGQGTRLTVV.

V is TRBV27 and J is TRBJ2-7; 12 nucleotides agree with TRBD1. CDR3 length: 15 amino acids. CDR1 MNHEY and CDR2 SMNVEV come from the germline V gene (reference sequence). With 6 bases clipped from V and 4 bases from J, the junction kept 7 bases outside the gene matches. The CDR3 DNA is TGTGCCAGCAGCTCGGGGACAGGGGGCAGGTACGAGCAGTACTTC. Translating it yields CASSSGTGGRYEQYF.

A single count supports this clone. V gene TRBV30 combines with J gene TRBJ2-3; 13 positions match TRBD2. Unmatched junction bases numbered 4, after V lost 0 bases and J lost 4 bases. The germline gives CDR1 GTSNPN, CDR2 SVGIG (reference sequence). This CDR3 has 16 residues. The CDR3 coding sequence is TGTGCCTGGAGTGTACTAGCGGGAGGGCCCTCAGATACGCAGTATTTT. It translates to CAWSVLAGGPSDTQYF.

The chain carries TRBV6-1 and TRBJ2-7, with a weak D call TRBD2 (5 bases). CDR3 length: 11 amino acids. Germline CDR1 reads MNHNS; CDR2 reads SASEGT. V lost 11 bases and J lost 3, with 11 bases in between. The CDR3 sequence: CASSLVYEQYF. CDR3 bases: TGTGCCTCCTCACTAGTCTACGAGCAGTACTTC.

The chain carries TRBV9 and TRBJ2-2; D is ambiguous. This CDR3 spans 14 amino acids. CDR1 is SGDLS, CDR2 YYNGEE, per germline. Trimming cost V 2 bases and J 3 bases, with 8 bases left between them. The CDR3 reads CASSVSGYTGELFF. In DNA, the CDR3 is TGTGCCAGCAGCGTGTCCGGGTACACCGGGGAGCTGTTTTTT.

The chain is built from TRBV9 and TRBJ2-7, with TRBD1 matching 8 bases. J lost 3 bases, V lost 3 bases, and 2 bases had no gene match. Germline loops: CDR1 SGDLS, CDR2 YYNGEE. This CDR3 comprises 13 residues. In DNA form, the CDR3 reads TGTGCCAGCAGCGCCGGGACAGGCTACGAGCAGTACTTC. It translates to CASSAGTGYEQYF.

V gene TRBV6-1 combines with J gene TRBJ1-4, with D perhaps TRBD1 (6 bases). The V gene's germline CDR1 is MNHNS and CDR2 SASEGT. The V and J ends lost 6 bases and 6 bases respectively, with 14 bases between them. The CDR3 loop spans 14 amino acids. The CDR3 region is CASSATGLDEKLFF. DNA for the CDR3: TGTGCCAGCAGCGCAACAGGGTTGGATGAAAAACTGTTTTTT.

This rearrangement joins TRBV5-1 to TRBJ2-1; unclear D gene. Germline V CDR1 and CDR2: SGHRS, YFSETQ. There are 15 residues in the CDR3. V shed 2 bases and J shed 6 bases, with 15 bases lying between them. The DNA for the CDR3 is TGCGCCAGCAGCTTAACACTTTCGGAGCCCAATGAGCAGTTCTTC. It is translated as CASSLTLSEPNEQFF.

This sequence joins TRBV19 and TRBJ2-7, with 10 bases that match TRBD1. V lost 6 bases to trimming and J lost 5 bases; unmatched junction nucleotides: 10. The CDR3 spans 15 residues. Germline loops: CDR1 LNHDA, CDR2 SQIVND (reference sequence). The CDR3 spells CASRSWGTGDDEQYF. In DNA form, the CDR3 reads TGTGCCAGTAGGTCCTGGGGGACAGGGGACGACGAGCAGTACTTC.

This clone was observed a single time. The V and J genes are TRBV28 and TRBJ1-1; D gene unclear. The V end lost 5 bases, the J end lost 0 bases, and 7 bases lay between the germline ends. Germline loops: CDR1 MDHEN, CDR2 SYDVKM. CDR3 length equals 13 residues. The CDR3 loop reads CASSTSVNTEAFF. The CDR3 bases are TGTGCCAGCAGTACCAGTGTGAACACTGAAGCTTTCTTT.

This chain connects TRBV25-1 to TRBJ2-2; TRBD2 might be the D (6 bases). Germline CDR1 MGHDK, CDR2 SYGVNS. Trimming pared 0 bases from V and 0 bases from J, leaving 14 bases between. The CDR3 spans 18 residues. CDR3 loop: CASSEYPRGSSNTGELFF. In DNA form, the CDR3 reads TGTGCCAGCAGTGAATATCCCCGGGGGAGTTCGAACACCGGGGAGCTGTTTTTT. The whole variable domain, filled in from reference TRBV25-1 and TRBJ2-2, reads EADIYQTPRYLVIGTGKKITLECSQTMGHDKMYWYQQDPGMELHLIHYSYGVNSTEKGDLSSESTVSRIRTEHFPLTLESARPSHTSQYLCASSEYPRGSSNTGELFFGEGSRLTVL.

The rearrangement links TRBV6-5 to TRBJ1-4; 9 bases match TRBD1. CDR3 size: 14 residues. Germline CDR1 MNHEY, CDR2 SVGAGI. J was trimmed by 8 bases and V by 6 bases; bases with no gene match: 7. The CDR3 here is CASRPGQGREKLFF. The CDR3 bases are TGTGCCAGCAGGCCGGGACAGGGCCGCGAAAAACTGTTTTTT.

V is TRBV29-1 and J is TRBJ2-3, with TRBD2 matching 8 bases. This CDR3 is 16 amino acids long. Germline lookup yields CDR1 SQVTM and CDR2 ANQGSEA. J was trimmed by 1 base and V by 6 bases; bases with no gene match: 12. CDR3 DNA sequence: TGCAGCGTCGTCACCGGGGCGGGAGGCCGCACAGATACGCAGTATTTT. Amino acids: CSVVTGAGGRTDTQYF.

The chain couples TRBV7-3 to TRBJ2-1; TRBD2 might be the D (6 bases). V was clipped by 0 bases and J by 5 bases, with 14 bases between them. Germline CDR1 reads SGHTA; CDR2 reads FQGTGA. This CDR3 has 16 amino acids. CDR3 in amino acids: CASSLTWGEPHNEQFF. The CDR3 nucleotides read TGTGCCAGCAGCTTAACGTGGGGGGAGCCCCACAATGAGCAGTTCTTC.

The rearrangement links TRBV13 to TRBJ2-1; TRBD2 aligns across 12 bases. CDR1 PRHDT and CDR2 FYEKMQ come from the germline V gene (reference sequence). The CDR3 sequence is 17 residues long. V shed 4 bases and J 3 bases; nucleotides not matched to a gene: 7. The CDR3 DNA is TGTGCCAGCAGCTCACTCCTAGCGGGAGGGCTCTACAATGAGCAGTTCTTC. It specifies CASSSLLAGGLYNEQFF.

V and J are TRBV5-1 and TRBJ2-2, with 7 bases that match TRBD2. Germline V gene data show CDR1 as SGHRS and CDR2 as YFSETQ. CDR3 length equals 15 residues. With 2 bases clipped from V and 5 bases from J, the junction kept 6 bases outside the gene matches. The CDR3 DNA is TGCGCCAGCAGCTTCGCGCAGGGAGGGACCGGGGAGCTGTTTTTT. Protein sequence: CASSFAQGGTGELFF.

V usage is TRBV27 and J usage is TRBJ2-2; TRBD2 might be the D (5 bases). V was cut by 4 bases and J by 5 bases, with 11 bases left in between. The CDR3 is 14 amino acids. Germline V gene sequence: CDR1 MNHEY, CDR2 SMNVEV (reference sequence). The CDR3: CASSSPRLTGELFF. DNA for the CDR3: TGTGCCAGCAGTTCCCCCCGACTAACCGGGGAGCTGTTTTTT.